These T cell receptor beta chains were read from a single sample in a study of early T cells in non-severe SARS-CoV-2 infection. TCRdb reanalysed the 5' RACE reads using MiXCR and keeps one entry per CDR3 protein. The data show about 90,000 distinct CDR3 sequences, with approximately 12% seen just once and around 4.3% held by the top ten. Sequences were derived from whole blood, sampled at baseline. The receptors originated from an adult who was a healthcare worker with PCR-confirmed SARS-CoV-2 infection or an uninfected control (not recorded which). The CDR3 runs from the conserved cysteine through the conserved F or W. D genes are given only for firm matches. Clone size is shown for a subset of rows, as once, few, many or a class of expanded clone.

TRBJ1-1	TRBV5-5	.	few	TGTGCCAGCAGCTTGATAACGAACACTGAAGCTTTCTTT	CASSLITNTEAFF
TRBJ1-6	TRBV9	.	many	TGTGCCAGCAGCGCGCTTATGAGCTCCTATAATTCACCCCTCCACTTT	CASSALMSSYNSPLHF
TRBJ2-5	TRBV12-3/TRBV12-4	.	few	TGTGCCAGCAGTTTATTGGGTGGCCAAGAGACCCAGTACTTC	CASSLLGGQETQYF
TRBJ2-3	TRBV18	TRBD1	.	TGTGCCAGCTCACTAGGGACAGAAGATACGCAGTATTTT	CASSLGTEDTQYF
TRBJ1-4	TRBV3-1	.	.	TGTGCCAGCAGCCCAAGGACGCGAGGGTGGACTAATGAAAAACTGTTTTTT	CASSPRTRGWTNEKLFF
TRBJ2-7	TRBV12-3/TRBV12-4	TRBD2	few	TGTGCCAGCAGTGCCCCGGGAGGGCGGGAGCAGTACTTC	CASSAPGGREQYF
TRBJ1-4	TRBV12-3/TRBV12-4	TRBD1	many	TGTGCCAGCAGTTTTTGGGACAGGGACAATGAAAAACTGTTTTTT	CASSFWDRDNEKLFF
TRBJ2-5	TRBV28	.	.	TGTGCCAGCAGATCCCCTGGCGGGACGGGGACCCAGTACTTC	CASRSPGGTGTQYF
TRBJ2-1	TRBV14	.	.	TGTGCCAGCAGCCAAAGGGCGGCCGCTATTCACAATGAGCAGTTCTTC	CASSQRAAAIHNEQFF
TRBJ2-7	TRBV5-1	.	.	TGCGCCAGCAGTACTTACCCGGGGGCTACCTACGAGCAGTACTTC	CASSTYPGATYEQYF
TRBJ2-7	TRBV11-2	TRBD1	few	TGTGCCAGCAGCTTAGTTACAGGGGCCAACTACTACGAGCAGTACTTC	CASSLVTGANYYEQYF
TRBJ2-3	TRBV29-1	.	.	TGCAGCGTCGAGGTATCAGGGTCCACAGATACGCAGTATTTT	CSVEVSGSTDTQYF